Sequencing of this TCR beta chain was carried out in a study of blood T cell repertoires in COVID-19. Looked up from germline, CDR1 is SGHDT and CDR2 is YYEEEE. J lost 5 bases, V lost 4 bases, and 10 bases had no gene match. This CDR3 is 15 amino acids long. Per the original data handling: It was from reference gene primer amplification that nucleated cell counts were estimated. Here immunoSEQ multiplex PCR was the method, and the copy in TCRdb shows in-frame clones only, minus some. V, J and clone size were drawn from that table, and D and trimming were deduced from the DNA. The sample holds tens of thousands of clones, roughly 80% seen once.

Sequencing was performed on peripheral blood. V usage is TRBV5-6 and J usage is TRBJ2-5; 8 bases are a match to TRBD1. This TCR was recovered from a woman aged 60-70 years with acute or convalescent COVID-19. The CDR3 nucleotides read TGTGCCAGCAGCCCAGGCCAGGGGGCTGCGGAGACCCAGTACTTC. It yields the protein CASSPGQGAAETQYF.